This passage covers 20 T cell receptor beta chains from one sample sequenced in a study of cytomegalovirus exposure and HLA in healthy donors (dated by TCRdb to about 2017). The library was prepared using the immunoSEQ multiplex PCR assay. For the multiplex PCR, a mixture combining 60 forward primers for TCR Vbeta segments and 13 reverse primers for TCR Jbeta segments was used. Imported from immuneACCESS, the table was reduced by TCRdb to in-frame sequences with V and J called. These copies leave out some clones; in studies compared against another copy, an unresolved V gene accounts for under half, and the cause of the remainder is not known. The table for this sample lists nearly 110,000 clones; roughly 70% of them were counted only once. Around 3% of the sample is in the top ten clones. Sequencing input: PBMCs. These receptors all stem from a male donor in good health and CMV-seropositive.

CDR3 amino acids: CASSLTSGRREQFF. The CDR3, as DNA: TGTGCCAGCAGCCTTACTAGCGGTCGACGGGAGCAGTTCTTC. The chain joins TRBV7-6 to TRBJ2-1; TRBD2 matches at 8 bases. The CDR3 spans 14 residues. Germline V gene sequence: CDR1 SGHVS, CDR2 FNYEAQ. V was pared by 5 bases and J by 10 bases, with 10 bases of the junction left unmatched.

The J gene is TRBJ2-7, the V gene TRBV9; 9 bases align to TRBD1. Unmatched junction bases numbered 6, after V lost 7 bases and J lost 4 bases. There are 13 residues in the CDR3. CDR1 is SGDLS, CDR2 YYNGEE, per germline. The CDR3, as DNA: TGTGCCAGCGCGGGACAGGGTTCATACGAGCAGTACTTC. It yields the protein CASAGQGSYEQYF.

This clone showed up just a few times. The rearrangement links TRBV18 to TRBJ2-5; the match to TRBD2 covers 13 bases. Trimming removed 3 bases from V and 4 bases from J; junction bases left unmatched: 2. The CDR3 runs 15 residues. Germline V CDR1 and CDR2: KGHSH, LQKENI. The chain's CDR3 is CASSPGLAGVETQYF. The CDR3 DNA reads TGTGCCAGCTCACCTGGACTAGCGGGAGTAGAGACCCAGTACTTC.

This clone was seen only once. V and J are TRBV7-2 and TRBJ1-1; a weak D match, TRBD1 (6 bases). The germline V gene encodes CDR1 SGHTA and CDR2 FQGNSA. The length of the CDR3 is 14 residues. The germline V and J ends were trimmed by 5 bases and 3 bases, with 13 bases remaining between them. The CDR3 region has the DNA TGTGCCAGCAGCAAAGGGGGGGTCCACACTGAAGCTTTCTTT. Translating gives CASSKGGVHTEAFF.

The chain has TRBV5-6 and TRBJ2-3; no clear D gene. The germline V gene has CDR1 SGHDT and CDR2 YYEEEE. Trimming removed 0 bases from V and 2 bases from J, with 16 bases in between. The CDR3 totals 17 residues. CDR3 sequence (DNA): TGTGCCAGCAGCTTGGCCATTGGCGGTTCCAACACAGATACGCAGTATTTT. It specifies CASSLAIGGSNTDTQYF.

The chain recombines TRBV2 with TRBJ1-5; TRBD1 agrees at 8 bases. The CDR3 length is 13 residues. Germline V gene sequence: CDR1 SNHLY, CDR2 FYNNEI. J was trimmed by 1 base and V by 7 bases; bases with no gene match: 0. CDR3 coding DNA: TGTGCCAGCAACAGGGGGAGCAATCAGCCCCAGCATTTT. It is translated as CASNRGSNQPQHF.

This clone has just a few counts. The chain links TRBV28 to TRBJ1-2, with 9 bases matching TRBD1. Germline lookup yields CDR1 MDHEN and CDR2 SYDVKM. V was clipped by 3 bases and J by 8 bases; unmatched bases: 4. There are 13 residues in the CDR3. In DNA, the CDR3 is TGTGCCAGCAGTTTGACAGGGGGATTAGGCTACACCTTC. It encodes CASSLTGGLGYTF.

V gene TRBV19 combines with J gene TRBJ1-1, with D perhaps TRBD1 (6 bases). The CDR3 length is 14 residues. Germline V gene lookup returns CDR1 LNHDA and CDR2 SQIVND (reference sequence). The V end lost 6 bases, the J end lost 3 bases, and 14 bases lay between the germline ends. The CDR3: CASSKSGGDTEAFF. CDR3 DNA: TGTGCCAGTAGCAAATCGGGGGGCGACACTGAAGCTTTCTTT.

The chain is built from TRBV28 and TRBJ1-1; 9 nucleotides match TRBD1. The CDR3 extends over 15 amino acids. J gave up 4 bases and V 4 bases, and 7 bases lay outside the gene matches. Germline V gene sequence: CDR1 MDHEN, CDR2 SYDVKM. The CDR3 nucleotides read TGTGCCAGCAGTTGGGGACAGGGTTCATTCACTGAAGCTTTCTTT. Translating it yields CASSWGQGSFTEAFF.

The chain uses TRBV7-2 and TRBJ1-3, with D unresolved. Germline lookup yields CDR1 SGHTA and CDR2 FQGNSA. Trimming pared 5 bases from V and 0 bases from J, leaving 11 bases between. The CDR3 totals 15 residues. The chain's CDR3 is CASSPVASSGNTIYF. DNA for the CDR3: TGTGCCAGCAGCCCCGTGGCTTCCTCTGGAAACACCATATATTTT. Drawing the rest from reference TRBV7-2 and TRBJ1-3, the complete variable domain is GAGVSQSPSNKVTEKGKDVELRCDPISGHTALYWYRQSLGQGLEFLIYFQGNSAPDKSGLPSDRFSAERTGGSVSTLTIQRTQQEDSAVYLCASSPVASSGNTIYFGEGSWLTVV.

This clone appeared a few times. The chain employs TRBV2 and TRBJ1-1, with TRBD1 matching over 7 bases. The V and J ends lost 5 bases and 11 bases, in that order; junction bases with no gene match: 17. The CDR3 is made up of 15 amino acids. Germline values: CDR1 SNHLY, CDR2 FYNNEI. CDR3 coding DNA: TGTGCCAGCAGTCAGACCGGGACAGCCACCATCTCGGCTTTCTTT. It codes for CASSQTGTATISAFF. The whole variable domain, remainder taken from reference TRBV2 and TRBJ1-1, is EPEVTQTPSHQVTQMGQEVILRCVPISNHLYFYWYRQILGQKVEFLVSFYNNEISEKSEIFDDQFSVERPDGSNFTLKIRSTKLEDSAMYFCASSQTGTATISAFFGQGTRLTVV.

This chain joins TRBV4-3 and TRBJ1-1; 7 bases agree with TRBD1. V shed 6 bases, J shed 1 base, and the junction held 2 bases outside the gene matches. The CDR3 runs to 13 residues. Per the germline V gene, CDR1 is LGHNA and CDR2 is YSLEER. The CDR3 loop reads CASSQGENTEAFF. CDR3 nucleotides: TGCGCCAGCAGTCAGGGGGAGAACACTGAAGCTTTCTTT.

V gene TRBV5-1 combines with J gene TRBJ2-7, with D possibly being TRBD2 (6 bases). The germline V and J ends were trimmed by 1 base and 7 bases, with 15 bases remaining between them. Germline V lookup: CDR1 SGHRS, CDR2 YFSETQ. There are 14 residues in the CDR3. The CDR3 DNA is TGCGCCAGCAGCTTGTCCCAGGGTCGGGGGGAGCAGTACTTC. Its translation is CASSLSQGRGEQYF.

J is TRBJ1-4 and V is TRBV30, with TRBD1 matching over 9 bases. The V gene's germline CDR1 is GTSNPN and CDR2 SVGIG (reference sequence). The J segment lost 7 bases and the V segment lost 5 bases, leaving 5 bases of the junction unmatched. This CDR3 comprises 13 residues. The CDR3 spells CAWGQGKPEKLFF. For the CDR3, the DNA is TGTGCCTGGGGACAGGGGAAGCCTGAAAAACTGTTTTTT.

J is TRBJ1-3 and V is TRBV28; D gene unclear. CDR1 is MDHEN and CDR2 is SYDVKM in the germline V gene. Trimming stripped 2 bases from V and 3 bases from J, with 11 bases between. The CDR3 spans 15 residues. The CDR3 nucleotides are TGTGCCAGCAGTTTACTAGGTTGGAGTGGAAACACCATATATTTT. Encoded protein: CASSLLGWSGNTIYF.

This chain links TRBV27 with TRBJ2-7; weak D call: TRBD1 (6 bases). Deletions cut 5 bases from V and 3 bases from J, with 17 bases between. CDR3 size: 15 residues. Germline V gene sequence: CDR1 MNHEY, CDR2 SMNVEV (reference sequence). The CDR3 nucleotides read TGTGCCAGCAGTCAGCAGGGGAGCGCTTTCTACGAGCAGTACTTC. Encoded protein: CASSQQGSAFYEQYF.

The chain carries TRBV28 and TRBJ2-7; TRBD1 agrees at 7 bases. Germline CDR1 reads MDHEN; CDR2 reads SYDVKM. V was clipped by 6 bases and J by 6 bases; unmatched bases: 5. CDR3 size: 12 residues. Written as DNA, the CDR3 is TGTGCCAGCAGCTTCACAGGGGTCGAGCAGTACTTC. It encodes CASSFTGVEQYF.

This sequence joins TRBV27 and TRBJ2-1; 13 bases are a match to TRBD2. Trimming removed 5 bases from V and 9 bases from J; junction bases left unmatched: 10. The length of the CDR3 is 16 residues. Per the germline V gene, CDR1 is MNHEY and CDR2 is SMNVEV (reference sequence). As DNA, the CDR3 is TGTGCCAGCAGTCCCCGGACTAGCGGGAGAGTGGGTGAGCAGTTCTTC. Amino acids: CASSPRTSGRVGEQFF.

J is TRBJ1-1 and V is TRBV28; D gene uncertain. Germline V gives CDR1 MDHEN, CDR2 SYDVKM. Trimming removed 1 base at V and 3 bases at J, with 3 bases between. The CDR3 extends over 12 amino acids. This CDR3 reads CASSLLYTEAFF. The CDR3 region has the DNA TGTGCCAGCAGTTTATTATACACTGAAGCTTTCTTT.

The chain employs TRBV29-1 and TRBJ2-1; TRBD2 matches at 11 bases. CDR3 length: 16 residues. V shed 7 bases, J shed 5 bases, and the junction held 13 bases outside the gene matches. Per germline, CDR1 SQVTM and CDR2 ANQGSEA. CDR3 DNA: TGCAGCGCCTATGGGGTTAGCGGGGGGGCCCACAATGAGCAGTTCTTC. This encodes CSAYGVSGGAHNEQFF.